The T cell receptor beta chain under discussion was sequenced for a study of regulatory T cells in long-lasting Graves disease listed by TCRdb under 2021. A note on the overall study: Newly diagnosed Graves' disease patients had taken antithyroid drugs for less than 3 months. Peripheral blood TCR sequencing and RNA sequencing compared persistent Graves' disease patients with newly diagnosed Graves' disease patients. The study was conducted in China and was registered as a clinical trial. TCR sequencing covered around 13 persistent and roughly 20 newly diagnosed Graves' disease patients, 33 samples in total. What the study reported, not specific to this receptor: Persistent disease showed preferential use of TRBV28, TRBJ1-2 and TRBJ2-5, whereas newly diagnosed disease favored TRBV20-1 and TRBJ2-1. Patients with persistent disease shared more public clonotypes (fewer than 3,000) than newly diagnosed patients did (around 1,000). Sequencing and analysis were limited to the TCR beta chain. Only peripheral blood was studied, because thyroid tissue, the primary lesion, was inaccessible. The authors acknowledged the small sample size as a limitation that may reduce accuracy. Lower TCR Shannon entropy and fewer highly expanded clones were observed in persistent Graves' disease patients than in newly diagnosed patients, which suggested clonal expansion.

Library preparation was by multiplex PCR. Sequencing took place on an Illumina HiSeq 4000. CDR3 regions were amplified by Arm-PCR with iRepertoire HTBI primers to construct TCR beta libraries. Gel purification was performed on PCR products prior to sequencing. On the authors' methods: Gene usage analysis of CDR3 amino acid clonotypes used the approximately 56 TRBV and 11 to 15 TRBJ segments found across samples. Filtered high-quality paired reads were merged into contigs using COPE and FqMerger. BLAST was used to align contigs to the IMGT TRBV, TRBD and TRBJ reference genes, and CDR3 was defined following IMGT. Any clonotype with a frequency above 0.1% was classified as a highly expanded clone. Repertoire diversity was measured by Shannon entropy, and V-J evenness by the Gini coefficient. Public clonotypes were defined as clonotypes shared by more than one individual. Starting from the raw public reads, TCRdb applied fastp trimming at Q25, assembled clones with MiXCR and retained in-frame beta chains. Every CDR3 protein is listed once, alongside the most common genes and DNA of its rows. These V and J calls rely on TCRdb rather than the paper's analysis. In this sample the table shows hundreds of thousands of distinct CDR3 sequences, 12% of which occur a single time. Together, the top ten hold over 7% of the sample.

Here V drops 4 bases and J drops 6 bases, and the junction holds 7 bases not matched to any gene. CDR1 and CDR2 were assigned from the germline V gene as KGHDR and SFDVKD. CDR3 length: 14 amino acids, cysteine to phenylalanine. Only the CDR3 portion is preserved as DNA: 42 bases, with reading frame beginning at the first base. Comment on this clonotype: Its antigen is not yet known. No much larger clone exists at a distance of one base, and base qualities are not known.

What the time point label conveys for this sample: newly diagnosed GD, antithyroid drugs for less than 3 months. For both TCR sequencing and RNA sequencing, RNA was extracted from PBMCs using TRIzol. Graves' disease was diagnosed according to American Thyroid Association guidelines. The patients came from an endocrinology department in Xi'an, China. Each patient gave about 9.1 milliliters of peripheral blood, collected in an EDTA anticoagulant tube. Ficoll Paque Plus density gradient separation was used to isolate PBMCs, and no additional T cell sorting was done. An Agilent 2100 Bioanalyzer and agarose gel were used to assess RNA quality, and a NanoDrop 2000 was used to measure RNA concentration. These data also featured in a second study, about T cells in Graves' hyperthyroidism and ophthalmopathy. The second publication reports: Stable Graves' hyperthyroidism was defined as no progression to ophthalmopathy during 18 months of follow-up. Hyperthyroidism patients were aged 18 to 65 years and newly diagnosed, with disease duration of less than 2 months. Patients with uncontrolled infections, other autoimmune diseases, pregnancy or lactation were excluded. Diagnoses were established on the basis of clinical symptoms, serum thyroxine and TRAb, thyroid ultrasound, and orbital computed tomography. The first round of RT-PCR for the TCR CDR3 was performed with the HTBI primer set and the Qiagen OneStep RT-PCR kit. Blood samples also contained most of the expanded thyroid clonotypes (frequency above 0.001), which suggests that blood repertoires may reflect thyroid immune responses. A model built on a 13 V-J signature distinguished ophthalmopathy from stable hyperthyroidism, reaching 85% to 90% sensitivity and under 84% specificity in cross-validation and 80%/75% in testing. In validation, the model predicted progression to ophthalmopathy with just under 71% sensitivity and roughly 75% specificity, a median of around 6.6 months before onset. To identify TCR V-J signatures that set the groups apart, the researchers used a discovery cohort of more than 95 patients, made up of under 45 with Graves' ophthalmopathy and some 55 with stable Graves' hyperthyroidism. An independent validation cohort of under 20 hyperthyroidism patients and about 15 patients who later progressed to ophthalmopathy tested prospective prediction of ophthalmopathy. For training and testing, the 100 or so patients in the discovery cohort were randomly divided in a 7:3 ratio. In addition, the study compared T-cell repertoires in thyroid tissue and in blood from five or six Graves' hyperthyroidism patients. After blood sampling, hyperthyroidism patients were treated with methimazole at a starting dose of 30 mg daily, and ophthalmopathy patients were treated with high-dose intravenous methylprednisolone. A second multiplex PCR round built the libraries, followed by size selection and purification. Libraries were sequenced paired-end with 100 bp reads on an Illumina HiSeq2000. Raw data were processed with SOAPnuke, discarding reads with adapters, uncalled bases, mean Phred below 15, or no exact constant-primer or identifier match. High-quality paired reads were merged using COPE v1.2.5, and each unique nucleotide sequence was defined as a clonotype. MiTCR v1.1 was used to align clonotypes to the IMGT TRBV, TRBD and TRBJ reference segments. Only V-J combinations with frequency above 0.0001, covering 99.2% of repertoires, were analysed. The TCS score was defined as F50 (clonal expansion) divided by E x V (chaos), with BLOSUM62-based TCRdist calculated between CDR3 peptides within each V-J. Welch's t-statistics and random forest reduced 514 V-J features to 13, which were used in a naive Bayes classifier (R e1071). Sample size was not statistically predetermined, and blinding of investigators to group allocation was not performed. The paper reports TCR Vbeta CDR3 sequencing of about 140 peripheral blood samples: around 45 ophthalmopathy, fewer than 80 hyperthyroidism and around 17 progressor patients.

The source is a woman aged 30 to 39 with Graves disease. Donor details come from another sample of the same person, matched by shared clones. The sample here was peripheral blood mononuclear cells (PBMCs), taken at new diagnosis, from a patient treated with antithyroid drugs. The chain is assembled from TRBV24-1 and TRBJ1-2; TRBD1 aligns with 7 central bases. The DNA sequence is TGTGCCACCAGTGACGGACAGGTCGTCGATGGCTACACCTTC. Translated, this is CATSDGQVVDGYTF.